Shown below are 19 T cell receptor beta chains from a single sample sequenced in a study of cytomegalovirus exposure and HLA in healthy donors. Researchers ran the PCR with 60 Vbeta and 13 Jbeta primers. Assay used: immunoSEQ multiplex PCR; TCRdb lists only in-frame clones, some missing. The sample lists about 140,000 clones, about 78% occurring once. The sample taken for sequencing was PBMCs. Source of these receptors: a male donor in good health and CMV-seronegative.

This sequence joins TRBV10-3 and TRBJ2-7; TRBD1 might be the D (6 bases). Per the germline V gene, CDR1 is ENHRY and CDR2 is SYGVKD. Trimming left V 0 bases short and J 0 bases short, with 12 bases between. The CDR3 length is 16 residues. CDR3 residues: CAISESTRQVSYEQYF. DNA of the CDR3: TGTGCCATCAGTGAGTCGACCCGACAGGTCTCCTACGAGCAGTACTTC.

This clone appeared a single time. The chain is built from TRBV27 and TRBJ1-5; no clear D. V was cut by 3 bases and J by 5 bases, with 8 bases left in between. This CDR3 has 13 amino acids. Germline V gene sequence: CDR1 MNHEY, CDR2 SMNVEV (reference sequence). CDR3 in DNA: TGTGCCAGCAGTTTGGTGGCGGATCAGCCCCAGCATTTT. Its protein is CASSLVADQPQHF.

On this clone itself: Other DNA variants within this sample encode the same CDR3. CDR3 in DNA: TGTGCCAGCAGTGAAAGAGCAAGCACAGATACGCAGTATTTT. Its translation is CASSERASTDTQYF. The J gene is TRBJ2-3, the V gene TRBV25-1, with D unclear. Trimming stripped 2 bases from V and 0 bases from J, with 6 bases between. The germline gives CDR1 MGHDK, CDR2 SYGVNS. There are 14 residues in the CDR3.

V usage is TRBV10-3 and J usage is TRBJ1-1; D is undetermined. V lost 4 bases to trimming and J lost 3 bases, with 15 bases between them. The length of the CDR3 is 15 residues. Germline lookup yields CDR1 ENHRY and CDR2 SYGVKD. CDR3 sequence (DNA): TGTGCCATCAGTGGTACCCAGGTGGTGGACACTGAAGCTTTCTTT. This gives the protein CAISGTQVVDTEAFF.

V and J are TRBV5-5 and TRBJ2-7, with TRBD2 as a possible D gene (6 bases). The germline gives CDR1 SGHKS, CDR2 YYEKEE (reference sequence). This CDR3 spans 15 amino acids. The V gene lost 4 bases and the J gene lost 2 bases, with 16 bases spanning the gap. The CDR3 sequence is CASSPSRGAAYEQYF. Here the CDR3 DNA reads TGTGCCAGCAGCCCGTCGCGGGGAGCCGCCTACGAGCAGTACTTC.

The gene calls are TRBV5-1 and TRBJ2-1; tentative D call: TRBD1 (5 bases). The CDR3 is 14 amino acids. Germline CDR1 is SGHRS and CDR2 is YFSETQ. Trimming removed 0 bases from V and 5 bases from J, with 9 bases in between. In DNA, the CDR3 is TGCGCCAGCAGCTTGGAGGGGTTGAACAATGAGCAGTTCTTC. Protein product: CASSLEGLNNEQFF. The whole variable domain, remainder taken from reference TRBV5-1 and TRBJ2-1, is KAGVTQTPRYLIKTRGQQVTLSCSPISGHRSVSWYQQTPGQGLQFLFEYFSETQRNKGNFPGRFSGRQFSNSRSEMNVSTLELGDSALYLCASSLEGLNNEQFFGPGTRLTVL.

V is TRBV14 and J is TRBJ2-2; weak D call: TRBD1 (5 bases). This CDR3 spans 18 amino acids. V lost 1 base and J 0 bases, leaving 15 bases between the germline ends. Germline CDR1 reads SGHDN; CDR2 reads FVKESK. CDR3 coding DNA: TGTGCCAGCAGCCAAGTAGAAATCGGACATCCGAACACCGGGGAGCTGTTTTTT. Protein sequence: CASSQVEIGHPNTGELFF.

This clone has only a few counts. In nucleotides, the CDR3 is TGTGCCAGCAGCGTAGGACTAGCGGGGGGGCCAACCGGGGAGCTGTTTTTT. Translating gives CASSVGLAGGPTGELFF. The chain combines TRBV9 with TRBJ2-2; TRBD2 matches at 14 bases. The CDR3 spans 17 residues. Per the germline V gene, CDR1 is SGDLS and CDR2 is YYNGEE. V lost 0 bases and J lost 5; bases outside the gene matches: 3.

The chain is built from TRBV10-3 and TRBJ1-2; 10 nucleotides agree with TRBD1. V was pared by 10 bases and J by 8 bases, with 16 bases of the junction left unmatched. The CDR3 totals 15 residues. Germline CDR1 reads ENHRY; CDR2 reads SYGVKD. CDR3 sequence: CATQAGTGVRGGYTF. The CDR3 bases are TGTGCCACCCAAGCCGGGACAGGGGTTCGGGGGGGCTACACCTTC.

The chain couples TRBV6-5 to TRBJ2-1; 12 bases are a match to TRBD2. The germline V gene encodes CDR1 MNHEY and CDR2 SVGAGI. The CDR3 contains 13 residues. The J segment lost 12 bases and the V segment lost 6 bases, leaving 6 bases of the junction unmatched. CDR3 protein: CASSRTSGTWQFF. DNA of the CDR3: TGTGCCAGCAGCAGGACTAGCGGGACATGGCAGTTCTTC.

The gene calls are TRBV4-1 and TRBJ2-5; 7 bases are a match to TRBD2. TRBJ2-7 matches the DNA end more closely, so the J call is doubtful. The V gene's germline CDR1 is MGHRA and CDR2 YSYEKL. The CDR3 runs to 13 residues. The CDR3 region has the DNA TGCGCCAGCAGCTGGGGGGAGGGTGACGAGCAGTACTTC. Its translation: CASSWGEGDEQYF.

In its sample, this clone was seen a few times. The DNA for the CDR3 is TGTGCCAGCTCATCGAATGAAAAACTGTTTTTT. Its translation is CASSSNEKLFF. V is TRBV18 and J is TRBJ1-4; the D is unclear. Germline-derived CDR1 and CDR2 are KGHSH and LQKENI. CDR3 size: 11 residues. Trimming removed 5 bases at V and 5 bases at J, with 3 bases between.

The J gene is TRBJ2-7, the V gene TRBV5-4; 10 nucleotides line up with TRBD1. The V gene end was trimmed by 7 bases and the J gene end by 3 bases; junction bases not matched to a gene: 4. The CDR3 has 13 amino acids. Germline V gives CDR1 SGHNT, CDR2 YYREEE (reference sequence). The CDR3 protein is CASGQGGVYEQYF. In DNA form, the CDR3 reads TGTGCCAGCGGACAGGGGGGGGTCTACGAGCAGTACTTC.

The CDR3 protein is CASSIQVGTGYNEQFF. Here the CDR3 DNA reads TGTGCCAGTAGTATACAGGTCGGGACAGGCTACAATGAGCAGTTCTTC. The J gene is TRBJ2-1, the V gene TRBV19; 8 nucleotides match TRBD1. The germline CDR1 and CDR2 sequences are LNHDA and SQIVND (reference sequence). The CDR3 contains 16 residues. Trimming at V came to 2 bases and at J to 3 bases, leaving 6 bases not matched to a gene.

This clone turned up a few times. CDR3 sequence: CASSADGRSLGGYTF. Written as DNA, the CDR3 is TGTGCCAGCAGCGCCGACGGGAGATCCTTAGGGGGCTACACCTTC. The gene calls are TRBV9 and TRBJ1-2; no firm D call. Germline assignment: CDR1 SGDLS and CDR2 YYNGEE. V was pared by 3 bases and J by 8 bases, with 20 bases between. The CDR3 length is 15 residues.

In its sample, this clone was seen once. V usage is TRBV15 and J usage is TRBJ1-5; tentative D call: TRBD1 (6 bases). Germline lookup yields CDR1 LNHNV and CDR2 YYDKDF (reference sequence). Trimming removed 2 bases at V and 0 bases at J, with 14 bases between. The CDR3 covers 17 residues. The CDR3 DNA follows: TGTGCCACCAGCAGAACAAAACAGGGTTATAGCAATCAGCCCCAGCATTTT. This sequence encodes CATSRTKQGYSNQPQHF.

V is TRBV9 and J is TRBJ2-1, with D possibly being TRBD2 (6 bases). The CDR3 extends over 18 amino acids. Deletions cut 3 bases from V and 3 bases from J, with 22 bases between. Germline values: CDR1 SGDLS, CDR2 YYNGEE. Written as DNA, the CDR3 is TGTGCCAGCAGCGCCCAGACCTACGGGAGACTGGGCTACAATGAGCAGTTCTTC. Amino acid sequence: CASSAQTYGRLGYNEQFF.

V usage is TRBV5-5 and J usage is TRBJ2-7; D remains unclear. Trimming shortened V by 1 base and J by 5 bases, and 10 bases separated the two germline ends. Germline V gene data show CDR1 as SGHKS and CDR2 as YYEKEE (reference sequence). This CDR3 has 13 residues. The CDR3 nucleotides are TGTGCCAGCAGCTTGCTAGGTATCCACGAGCAGTACTTC. This sequence encodes CASSLLGIHEQYF.

The chain joins TRBV29-1 to TRBJ1-3; D possibly corresponds to TRBD1 (6 bases). CDR3 length equals 14 residues. Germline CDR1 and CDR2: SQVTM and ANQGSEA. Trimming removed 2 bases at V and 3 bases at J, with 11 bases between. The CDR3 bases are TGCAGCGTTGAATTTGGGGGCAGTGGAAACACCATATATTTT. Translating it yields CSVEFGGSGNTIYF.